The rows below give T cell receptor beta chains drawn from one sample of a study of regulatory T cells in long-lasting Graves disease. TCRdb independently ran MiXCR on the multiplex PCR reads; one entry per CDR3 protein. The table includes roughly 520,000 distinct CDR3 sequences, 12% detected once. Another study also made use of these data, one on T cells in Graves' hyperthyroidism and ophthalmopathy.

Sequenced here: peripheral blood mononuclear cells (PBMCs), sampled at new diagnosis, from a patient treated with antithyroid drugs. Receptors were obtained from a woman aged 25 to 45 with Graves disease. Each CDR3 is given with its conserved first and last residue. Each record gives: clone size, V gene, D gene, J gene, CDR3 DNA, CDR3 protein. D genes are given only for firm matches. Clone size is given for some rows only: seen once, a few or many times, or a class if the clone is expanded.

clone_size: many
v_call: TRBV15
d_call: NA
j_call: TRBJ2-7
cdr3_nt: TGTGCCACCAGCAGGCAACTTAGTGTGTACGAGCAGTACTTC
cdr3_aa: CATSRQLSVYEQYF

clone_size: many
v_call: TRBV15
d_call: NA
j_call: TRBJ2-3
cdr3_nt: TGTGCCACCAGCAGAGATCTGGGCGCAGATACGCAGTATTTT
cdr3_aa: CATSRDLGADTQYF

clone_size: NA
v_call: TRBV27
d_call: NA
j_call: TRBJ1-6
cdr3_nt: TGTGCCAGCAGTTCGATTCGCTCCTATAATTCACCCCTCCACTTT
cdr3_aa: CASSSIRSYNSPLHF

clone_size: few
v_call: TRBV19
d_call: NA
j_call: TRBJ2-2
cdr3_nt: TGTGCCAGTAGTATTGGGGTCACCGGGGAGCTGTTTTTT
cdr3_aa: CASSIGVTGELFF

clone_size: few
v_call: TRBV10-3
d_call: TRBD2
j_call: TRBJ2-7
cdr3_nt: TGTGCCATCAGGCCGGGACTAGCGAGCTACCTGGGGGAGCAGCACTTC
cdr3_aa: CAIRPGLASYLGEQHF

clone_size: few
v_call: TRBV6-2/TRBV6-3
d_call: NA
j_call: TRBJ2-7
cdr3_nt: TGTGCCAGCAAGTTGGGGAAGGGCTACGAGCAGTACTTC
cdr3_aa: CASKLGKGYEQYF

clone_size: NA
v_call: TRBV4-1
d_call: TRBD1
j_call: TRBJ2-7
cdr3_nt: TGCGCCAGCAGCCAATGGGGACAGAAGAAATACGAGCAGTACTTC
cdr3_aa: CASSQWGQKKYEQYF

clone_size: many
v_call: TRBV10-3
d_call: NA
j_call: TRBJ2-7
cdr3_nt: TGTGCCATCAGTGAGGGGCAGCTTACCCACAACTTC
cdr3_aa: CAISEGQLTHNF

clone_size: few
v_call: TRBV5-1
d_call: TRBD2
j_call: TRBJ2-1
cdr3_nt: TGCGCCAGCAGCTTGGTGGCGGCTAGCGGGAGCGATGAGCAGTTCTTC
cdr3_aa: CASSLVAASGSDEQFF

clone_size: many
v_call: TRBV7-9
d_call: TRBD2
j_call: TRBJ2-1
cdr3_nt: TGTGCCAGCAGCTTGAGTCCAAGACTAGCGGGAGGGCCCGGTGAGCAGTTCTTC
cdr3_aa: CASSLSPRLAGGPGEQFF

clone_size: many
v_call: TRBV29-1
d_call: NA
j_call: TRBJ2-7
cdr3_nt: TGCAGCGTTGAAGCACGCCAGGGGAACTACGAGCAGTACTTC
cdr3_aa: CSVEARQGNYEQYF

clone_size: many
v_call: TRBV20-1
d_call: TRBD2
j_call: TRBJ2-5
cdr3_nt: TGCAGTGCTTATAAGCGGGAGACGTCCAAAGAGACCCAGTACTTC
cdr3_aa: CSAYKRETSKETQYF

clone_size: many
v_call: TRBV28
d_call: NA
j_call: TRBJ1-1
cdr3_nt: TGTGCCAGCAGTCCCCCTTCAGGGGTCCACACTGAAGCTTTCTTT
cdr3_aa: CASSPPSGVHTEAFF

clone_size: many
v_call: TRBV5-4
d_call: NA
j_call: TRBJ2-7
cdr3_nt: TGTGCCAGCAGCGGTGACCTAGAGGCTCGGGAGCAGTACTTC
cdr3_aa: CASSGDLEAREQYF

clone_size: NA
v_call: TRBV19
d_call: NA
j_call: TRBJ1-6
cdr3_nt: TGTGCCAGTAGTATTCGGGGGACTCAGGGTTCACCCCTCCACTTT
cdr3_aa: CASSIRGTQGSPLHF

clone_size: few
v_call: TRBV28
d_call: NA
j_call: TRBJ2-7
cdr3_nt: TGTGCCAGCATACCCGGTGGACAGATCTCCTACGAGCAGTACTTC
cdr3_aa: CASIPGGQISYEQYF

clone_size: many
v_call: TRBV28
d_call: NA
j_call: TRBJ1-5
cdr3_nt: TGTGCCAGCAGTTTATATGATCAGCCCCAGCATTTT
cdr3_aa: CASSLYDQPQHF

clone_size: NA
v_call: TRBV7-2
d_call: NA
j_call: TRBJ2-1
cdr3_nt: TGTGCCAGCAGCTCCTACATGGAGGCCGAGGACTTC
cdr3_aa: CASSSYMEAEDF

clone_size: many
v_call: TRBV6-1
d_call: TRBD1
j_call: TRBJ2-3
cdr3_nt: TGTGCCAGCAGTACCCGGGACAGGGAATATACGCAGTATTTT
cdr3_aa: CASSTRDREYTQYF

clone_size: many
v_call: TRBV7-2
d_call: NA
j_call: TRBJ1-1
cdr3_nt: TGTGCCAGCAGCTTACGTCGCTCGGGGTCCACTGAAGCTTTCTTT
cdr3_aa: CASSLRRSGSTEAFF

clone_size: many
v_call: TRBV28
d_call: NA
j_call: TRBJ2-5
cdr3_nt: TGTGCCAGCAGTTTGAGGGTTAGAGAGCTTGAGACCCAGTACTTC
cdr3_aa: CASSLRVRELETQYF

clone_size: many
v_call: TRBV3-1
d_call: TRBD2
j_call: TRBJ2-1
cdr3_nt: TGTGCCAGCAGCAACCCCGTGACTAGCGGGAGATTGGACAATGAGCAGTTCTTC
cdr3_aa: CASSNPVTSGRLDNEQFF

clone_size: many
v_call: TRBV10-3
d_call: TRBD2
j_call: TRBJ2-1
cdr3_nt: TGTGCCGCGGGGGGGGGGCCGAGCTCCTACAATGAGCAGTTCTTC
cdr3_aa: CAAGGGPSSYNEQFF

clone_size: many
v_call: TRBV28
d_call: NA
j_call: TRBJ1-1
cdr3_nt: TGTGCCAGCAGTTTCAAACCCGGACAGAACACTGAAGCTTTCTTT
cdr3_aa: CASSFKPGQNTEAFF

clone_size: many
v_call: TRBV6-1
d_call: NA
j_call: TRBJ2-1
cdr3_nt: TGTGCCAGCAGCCTCTTTGCACTAGCCGTCAATGAGCAGTTCTTC
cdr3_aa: CASSLFALAVNEQFF

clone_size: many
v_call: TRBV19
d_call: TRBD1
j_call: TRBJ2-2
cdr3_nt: TGTGCCAGTAGGGGACAGGTGCACACCGGGGAGCTGTTTTTT
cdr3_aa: CASRGQVHTGELFF

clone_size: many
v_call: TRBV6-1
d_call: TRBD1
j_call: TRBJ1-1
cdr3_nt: TGTGCCAGCAAAGGGGCAGGGGGCACTGAAGCTTTCTTT
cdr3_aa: CASKGAGGTEAFF

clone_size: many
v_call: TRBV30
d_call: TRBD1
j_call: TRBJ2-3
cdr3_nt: TGTGCCTGGAGTAGGGGGCCCACAGATACGCAGTATTTT
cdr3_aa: CAWSRGPTDTQYF

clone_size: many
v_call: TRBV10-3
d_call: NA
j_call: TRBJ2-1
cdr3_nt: TGTGCCATCAGTGATTTAGGGAAGACAGAGGGGATTAGCTCCTACAATGAGCAGTTCTTC
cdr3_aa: CAISDLGKTEGISSYNEQFF

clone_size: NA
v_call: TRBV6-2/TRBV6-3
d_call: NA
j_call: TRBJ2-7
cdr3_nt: TGTGCCAGCAGTGTCTTACCCTCCTACGAGCAGTACTTC
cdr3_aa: CASSVLPSYEQYF

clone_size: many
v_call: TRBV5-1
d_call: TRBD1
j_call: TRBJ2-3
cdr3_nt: TGCGCCAGCAGCTTTGGGCTCCGGACAGGGGGACTCACAGATACGCAGTATTTT
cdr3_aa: CASSFGLRTGGLTDTQYF

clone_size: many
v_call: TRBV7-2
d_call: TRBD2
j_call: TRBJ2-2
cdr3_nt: TGTGCCAGCAGCTTAGCGGGAGGGCCACCGGGCACCGGGGAACTGTTTTTT
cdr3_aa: CASSLAGGPPGTGELFF

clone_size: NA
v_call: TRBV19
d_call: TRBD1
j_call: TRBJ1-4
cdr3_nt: TGTGCCAGTAGTGCCAGACGGACAGGGGGCGAAAAACTGTTTTTT
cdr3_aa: CASSARRTGGEKLFF

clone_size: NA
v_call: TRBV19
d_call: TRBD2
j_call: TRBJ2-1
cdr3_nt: TGTGCCAGTAGTACCCTAGAAGGACTAGCGGGAGCGGAGCAGTTCTTC
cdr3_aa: CASSTLEGLAGAEQFF

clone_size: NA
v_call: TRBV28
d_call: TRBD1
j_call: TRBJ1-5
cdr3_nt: TGCGCCAGCAGCTGGACAGGGGATCAGCCCCAGCATTTT
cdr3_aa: CASSWTGDQPQHF

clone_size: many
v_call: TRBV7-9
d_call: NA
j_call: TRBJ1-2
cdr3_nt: TGTGCCAGCAGCCCGGACAGACGCTATGGCTACACCTTC
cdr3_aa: CASSPDRRYGYTF

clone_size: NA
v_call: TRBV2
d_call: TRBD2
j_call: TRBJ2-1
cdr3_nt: TGTGCCAGCAGGGGTGGACTAGCGGGAGGGAATGAGCAGTTCTTC
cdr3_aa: CASRGGLAGGNEQFF

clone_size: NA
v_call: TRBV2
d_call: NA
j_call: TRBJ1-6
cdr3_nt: TGTGCCAGCAGGGGCAGGTTGAATTCACCCCTCCACTTT
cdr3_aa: CASRGRLNSPLHF

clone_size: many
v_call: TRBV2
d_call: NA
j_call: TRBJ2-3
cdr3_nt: TGTGCCAGCGCTACCGATTTCACAGATACGCAGTATTTT
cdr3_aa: CASATDFTDTQYF

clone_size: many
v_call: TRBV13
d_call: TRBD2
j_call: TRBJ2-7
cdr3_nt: TGTGCCAGCAGCTTAGGCCTCGCTAGCGGGAGGGCACTCCACGAGCAGTACTTC
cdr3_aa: CASSLGLASGRALHEQYF

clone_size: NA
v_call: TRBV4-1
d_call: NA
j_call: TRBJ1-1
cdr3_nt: TGCGCCAGCAGCCAAGAATCGCGTATGAACACTGAAGCTTTCTTT
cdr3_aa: CASSQESRMNTEAFF

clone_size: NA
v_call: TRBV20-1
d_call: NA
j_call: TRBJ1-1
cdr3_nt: TGCAGTGCTAGTCCGGGAGTAGGGGACACTGAAGCTTTCTTT
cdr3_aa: CSASPGVGDTEAFF

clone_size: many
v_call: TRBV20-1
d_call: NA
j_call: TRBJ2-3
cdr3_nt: TGCAGTTCCCGCGTCCAGCGCCGAGGCACAGATACGCAGTATTTT
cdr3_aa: CSSRVQRRGTDTQYF

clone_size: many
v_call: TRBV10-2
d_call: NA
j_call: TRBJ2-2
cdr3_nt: TGCGCCAGCATACTTGGAGGGCCTAACACCGGGGAGCTGTTTTTT
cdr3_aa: CASILGGPNTGELFF